This T cell receptor beta chain was captured by sequencing in a study of metastatic and nonmetastatic thyroid tumors. Whole-study context: Malignant and benign thyroid patients had repertoires compared in peripheral blood and tumor or nodule tissue.

This clone was seen repeatedly, ten times or more. The target antigen is unknown. TCRdb recomputed clones from the PCR reads via MiXCR. This table has roughly 18,000 clones, 25% to 30% appearing once. No treatment of any kind had been given to any patient before thyroid surgery. The study's findings and limits: Reported TCR beta diversity, measured in blood and tumor, was significantly higher for malignant thyroid tumors than for benign nodules.

Trimming cost V 1 base and J 6 bases, with 10 bases left between them. CDR1 is SGHTA, CDR2 FQGNSA, per germline. This CDR3 region has 13 residues. The genes are TRBV7-2 and TRBJ2-7; D is unresolved. Sequencing was carried out using tumor tissue. The source of this sequence is a male donor with papillary thyroid cancer or a benign thyroid nodule (not recorded which). Some clones in this sample may be carry-over from other donors' samples. The chain's CDR3 is CASSLGNGIEQYF. CDR3 DNA sequence: TGTGCCAGCAGCTTAGGTAACGGAATCGAGCAGTACTTC.